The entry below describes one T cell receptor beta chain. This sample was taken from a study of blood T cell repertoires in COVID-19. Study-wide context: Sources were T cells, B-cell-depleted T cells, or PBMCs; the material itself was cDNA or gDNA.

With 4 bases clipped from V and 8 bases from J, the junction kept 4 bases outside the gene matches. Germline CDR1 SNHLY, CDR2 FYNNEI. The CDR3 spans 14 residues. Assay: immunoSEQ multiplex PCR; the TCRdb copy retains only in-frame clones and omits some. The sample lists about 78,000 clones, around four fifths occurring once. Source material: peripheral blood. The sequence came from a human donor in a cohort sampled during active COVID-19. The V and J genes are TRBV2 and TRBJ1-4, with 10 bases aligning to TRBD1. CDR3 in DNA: TGTGCCAGCAGTGTCGACAGGGGGCTAGAAAAACTGTTTTTT. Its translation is CASSVDRGLEKLFF.